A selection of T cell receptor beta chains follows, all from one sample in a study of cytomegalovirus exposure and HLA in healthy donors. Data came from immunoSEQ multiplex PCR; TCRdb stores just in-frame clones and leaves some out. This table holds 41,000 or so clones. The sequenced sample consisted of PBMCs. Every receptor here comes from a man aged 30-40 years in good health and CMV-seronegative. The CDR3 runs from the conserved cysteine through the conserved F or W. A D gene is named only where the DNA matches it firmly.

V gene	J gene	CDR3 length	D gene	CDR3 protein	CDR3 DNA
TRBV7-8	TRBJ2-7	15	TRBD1	CASSLTDRADYEQYF	TGTGCCAGCAGCTTAACAGACAGGGCCGACTACGAGCAGTACTTC
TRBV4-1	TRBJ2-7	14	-	CVSSPGQITYEQYF	TGCGTCAGCAGCCCCGGACAGATCACCTACGAGCAGTACTTC
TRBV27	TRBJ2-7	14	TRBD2	CASSPGTSGYEQYF	TGTGCCAGCAGTCCCGGGACTAGCGGATACGAGCAGTACTTC
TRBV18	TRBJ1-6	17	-	CASSPFHLQHEESPLHF	TGTGCCAGCTCACCTTTTCACCTGCAGCACGAGGAATCACCCCTCCACTTT
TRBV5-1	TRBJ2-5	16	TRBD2	CASSLAPSGSVKTQYF	TGCGCCAGCAGCTTGGCCCCTAGCGGGAGTGTGAAGACCCAGTACTTC
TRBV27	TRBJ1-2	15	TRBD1	CASSLSRTGGYGYTF	TGTGCCAGCAGTTTATCGAGGACAGGGGGCTATGGCTACACCTTC
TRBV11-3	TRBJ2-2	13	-	CASRSGSTGELFF	TGTGCCAGCAGATCGGGTTCCACCGGGGAGCTGTTTTTT
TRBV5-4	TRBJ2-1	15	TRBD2	CASSLVSGRVNEQFF	TGTGCCAGCAGCTTAGTTAGCGGGAGGGTCAATGAGCAGTTCTTC
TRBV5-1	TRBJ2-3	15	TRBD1	CASSGQGQSTDTQYF	TGCGCCAGCAGCGGACAGGGTCAGAGCACAGATACGCAGTATTTT
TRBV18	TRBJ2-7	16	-	CASSPFGNRSPYEQYF	TGTGCCAGCTCACCTTTCGGAAACAGGTCCCCCTACGAGCAGTACTTC
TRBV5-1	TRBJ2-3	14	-	CASSSLQTTDTQYF	TGCGCCAGCAGCTCATTACAAACCACAGATACGCAGTATTTT
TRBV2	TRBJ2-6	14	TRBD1	CASQGAPGANVLTF	TGTGCCAGTCAGGGGGCCCCTGGGGCCAACGTCCTGACTTTC
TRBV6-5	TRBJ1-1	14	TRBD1	CASSYGTDYTEAFF	TGTGCCAGCAGTTACGGGACAGACTACACTGAAGCTTTCTTT
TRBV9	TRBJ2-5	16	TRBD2	CASSVPPTSGRETQYF	TGTGCCAGCAGCGTACCCCCAACTAGCGGGAGAGAGACCCAGTACTTC
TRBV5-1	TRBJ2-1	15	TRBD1	CASSSGTGYSNEQFF	TGCGCCAGCAGCTCCGGGACAGGATATTCCAATGAGCAGTTCTTC
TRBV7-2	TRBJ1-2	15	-	CASSLYDLPNYGYTF	TGTGCCAGCAGCTTATACGACTTACCCAACTATGGCTACACCTTC